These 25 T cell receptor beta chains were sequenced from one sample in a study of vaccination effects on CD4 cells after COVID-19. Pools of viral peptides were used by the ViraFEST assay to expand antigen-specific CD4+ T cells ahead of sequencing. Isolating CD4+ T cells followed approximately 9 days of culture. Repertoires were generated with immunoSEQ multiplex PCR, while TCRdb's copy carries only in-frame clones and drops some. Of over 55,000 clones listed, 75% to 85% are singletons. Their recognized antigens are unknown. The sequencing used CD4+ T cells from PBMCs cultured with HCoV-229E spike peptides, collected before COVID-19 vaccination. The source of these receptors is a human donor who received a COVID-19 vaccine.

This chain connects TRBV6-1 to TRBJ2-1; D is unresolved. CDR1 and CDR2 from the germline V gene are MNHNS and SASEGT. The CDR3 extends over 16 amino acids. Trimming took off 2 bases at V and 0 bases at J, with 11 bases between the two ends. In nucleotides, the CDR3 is TGTGCCAGCAGTGAAAACGCGGCCAACTCCTACAATGAGCAGTTCTTC. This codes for CASSENAANSYNEQFF.

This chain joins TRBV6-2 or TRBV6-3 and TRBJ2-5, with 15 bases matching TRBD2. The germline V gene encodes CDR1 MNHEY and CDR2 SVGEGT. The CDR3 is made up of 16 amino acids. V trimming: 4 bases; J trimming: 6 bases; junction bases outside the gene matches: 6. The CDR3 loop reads CASSSPGLAGGQTQYF. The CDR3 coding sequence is TGTGCCAGCAGTTCTCCGGGACTAGCGGGGGGCCAGACCCAGTACTTC.

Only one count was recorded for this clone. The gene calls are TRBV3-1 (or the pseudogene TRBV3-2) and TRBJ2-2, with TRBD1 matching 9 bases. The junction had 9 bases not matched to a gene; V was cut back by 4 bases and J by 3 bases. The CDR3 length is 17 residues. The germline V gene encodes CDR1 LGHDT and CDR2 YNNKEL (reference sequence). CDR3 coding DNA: TGTGCCAGCAGCCGGCACAGGGGGCGAGGGGACACCGGGGAGCTGTTTTTT. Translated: CASSRHRGRGDTGELFF.

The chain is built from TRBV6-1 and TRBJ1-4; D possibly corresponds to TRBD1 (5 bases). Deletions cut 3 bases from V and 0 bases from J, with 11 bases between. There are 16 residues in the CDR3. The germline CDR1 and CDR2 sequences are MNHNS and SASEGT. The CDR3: CASSDSAGTTNEKLFF. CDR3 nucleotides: TGTGCCAGCAGTGATTCAGCAGGGACAACTAATGAAAAACTGTTTTTT.

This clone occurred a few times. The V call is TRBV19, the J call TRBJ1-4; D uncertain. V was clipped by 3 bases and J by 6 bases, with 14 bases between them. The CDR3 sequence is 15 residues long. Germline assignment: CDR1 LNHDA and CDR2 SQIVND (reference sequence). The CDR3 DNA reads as TGTGCCAGTAGTATGCAGCCGCGGGCGGATGAAAAACTGTTTTTT. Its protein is CASSMQPRADEKLFF.

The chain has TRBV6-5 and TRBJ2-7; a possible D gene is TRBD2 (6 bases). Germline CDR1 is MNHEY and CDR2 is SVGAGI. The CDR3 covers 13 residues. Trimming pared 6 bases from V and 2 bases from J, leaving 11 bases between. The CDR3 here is CASRRAGTYEQYV. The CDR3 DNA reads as TGTGCCAGCAGAAGGGCGGGGACCTACGAGCAGTACGTC.

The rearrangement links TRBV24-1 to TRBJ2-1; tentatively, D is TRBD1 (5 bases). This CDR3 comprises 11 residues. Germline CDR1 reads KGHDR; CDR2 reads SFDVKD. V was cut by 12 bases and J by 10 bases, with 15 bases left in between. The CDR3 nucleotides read TGTGCCGTGGCAGGGAATCGGGAGCAGTTCTTC. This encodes CAVAGNREQFF.

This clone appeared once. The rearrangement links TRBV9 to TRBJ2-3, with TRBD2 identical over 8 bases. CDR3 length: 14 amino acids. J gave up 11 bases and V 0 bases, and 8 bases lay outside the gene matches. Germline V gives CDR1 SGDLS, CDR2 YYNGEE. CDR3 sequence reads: CASSVAAGVGGQYF. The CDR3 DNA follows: TGTGCCAGCAGCGTAGCAGCGGGAGTCGGGGGGCAGTATTTT.

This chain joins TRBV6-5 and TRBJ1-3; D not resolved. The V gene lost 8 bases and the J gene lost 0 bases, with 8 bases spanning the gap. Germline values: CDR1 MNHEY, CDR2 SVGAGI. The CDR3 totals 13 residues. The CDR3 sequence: CASRPSSGNTIYF. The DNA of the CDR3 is TGTGCCAGCCGCCCCTCCTCTGGAAACACCATATATTTT.

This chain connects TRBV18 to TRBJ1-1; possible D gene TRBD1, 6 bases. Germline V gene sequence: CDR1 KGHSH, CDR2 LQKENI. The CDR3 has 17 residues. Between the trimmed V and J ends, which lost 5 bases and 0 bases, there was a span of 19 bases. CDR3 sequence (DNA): TGTGCCAGCTCAGCAACCGGGACACCGCCCATGAACACTGAAGCTTTCTTT. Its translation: CASSATGTPPMNTEAFF. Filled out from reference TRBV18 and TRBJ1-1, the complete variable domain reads NAGVMQNPRHLVRRRGQEARLRCSPMKGHSHVYWYRQLPEEGLKFMVYLQKENIIDESGMPKERFSAEFPKEGPSILRIQQVVRGDSAAYFCASSATGTPPMNTEAFFGQGTRLTVV.

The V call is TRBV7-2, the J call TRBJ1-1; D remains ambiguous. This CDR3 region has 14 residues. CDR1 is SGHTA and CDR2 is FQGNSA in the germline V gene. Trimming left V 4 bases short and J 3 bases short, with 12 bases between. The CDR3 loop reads CASSSTGWDTEAFF. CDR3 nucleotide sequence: TGTGCCAGCAGCTCCACGGGGTGGGACACTGAAGCTTTCTTT. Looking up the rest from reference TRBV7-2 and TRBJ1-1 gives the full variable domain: GAGVSQSPSNKVTEKGKDVELRCDPISGHTALYWYRQSLGQGLEFLIYFQGNSAPDKSGLPSDRFSAERTGGSVSTLTIQRTQQEDSAVYLCASSSTGWDTEAFFGQGTRLTVV.

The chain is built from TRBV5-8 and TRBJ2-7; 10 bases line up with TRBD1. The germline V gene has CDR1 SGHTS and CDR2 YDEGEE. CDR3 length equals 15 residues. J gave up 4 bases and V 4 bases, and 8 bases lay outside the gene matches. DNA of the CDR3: TGTGCCAGCAGCCTCCGTCCGGGACAGGGGTACGAGCAGTACGTC. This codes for CASSLRPGQGYEQYV.

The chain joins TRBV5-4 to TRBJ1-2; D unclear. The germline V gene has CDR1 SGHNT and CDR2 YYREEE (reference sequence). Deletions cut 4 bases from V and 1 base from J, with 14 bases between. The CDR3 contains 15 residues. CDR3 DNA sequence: TGTGCCAGCAGCCCCGGCCGGTGGAGTAACTATGGCTACACCTTC. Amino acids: CASSPGRWSNYGYTF.

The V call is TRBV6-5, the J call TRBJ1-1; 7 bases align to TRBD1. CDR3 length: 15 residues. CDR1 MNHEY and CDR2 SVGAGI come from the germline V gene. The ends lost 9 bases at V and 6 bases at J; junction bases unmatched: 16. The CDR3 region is CASCQGGAPSPEAFF. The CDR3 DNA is TGTGCCAGTTGTCAGGGGGGAGCCCCGTCCCCTGAAGCTTTCTTT.

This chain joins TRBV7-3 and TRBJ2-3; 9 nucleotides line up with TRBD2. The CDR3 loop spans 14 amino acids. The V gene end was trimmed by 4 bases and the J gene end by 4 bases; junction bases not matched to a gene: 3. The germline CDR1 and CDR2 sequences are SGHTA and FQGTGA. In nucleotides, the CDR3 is TGTGCCAGCAGCTCGGGACTAGCCGCAGATACGCAGTATTTT. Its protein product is CASSSGLAADTQYF.

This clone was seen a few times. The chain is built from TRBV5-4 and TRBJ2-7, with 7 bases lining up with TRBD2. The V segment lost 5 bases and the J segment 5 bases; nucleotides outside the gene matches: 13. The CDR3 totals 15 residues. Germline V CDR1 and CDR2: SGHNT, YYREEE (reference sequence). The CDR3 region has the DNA TGTGCCAGCAGTGAAAAAGGGACTACTCGGGACGAGCAGTACGTC. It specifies CASSEKGTTRDEQYV.

The DNA for the CDR3 is TGCAGCGTTGTGGAGGGGGCGAACACTGAAGCTTTCTTT. As protein: CSVVEGANTEAFF. This chain joins TRBV29-1 and TRBJ1-1, with 7 bases matching TRBD1. The CDR3 has 13 amino acids. J gave up 1 base and V 4 bases, and 3 bases lay outside the gene matches. The germline gives CDR1 SQVTM, CDR2 ANQGSEA.

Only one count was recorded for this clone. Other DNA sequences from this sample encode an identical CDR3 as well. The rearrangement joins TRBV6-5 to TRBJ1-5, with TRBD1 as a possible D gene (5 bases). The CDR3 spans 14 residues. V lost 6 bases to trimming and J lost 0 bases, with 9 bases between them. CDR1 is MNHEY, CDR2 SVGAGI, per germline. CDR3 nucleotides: TGTGCCAGCAGAACAGGTTATAGCAATCAGCCCCAGCATTTT. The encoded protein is CASRTGYSNQPQHF.

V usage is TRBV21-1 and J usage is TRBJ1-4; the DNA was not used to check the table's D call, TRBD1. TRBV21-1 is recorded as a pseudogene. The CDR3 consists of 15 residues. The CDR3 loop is CASSKSLRGHEKLFF. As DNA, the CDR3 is TGTGCCAGCAGCAAGTCGCTCAGGGGGCATGAAAAACTGTTTTTT.

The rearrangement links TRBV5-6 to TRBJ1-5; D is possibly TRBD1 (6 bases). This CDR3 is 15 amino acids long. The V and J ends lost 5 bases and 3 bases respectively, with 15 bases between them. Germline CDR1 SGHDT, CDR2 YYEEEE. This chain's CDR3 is CASSRQDYPNQPQHF. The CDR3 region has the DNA TGTGCCAGCAGTAGACAGGACTATCCCAATCAGCCCCAGCATTTT.

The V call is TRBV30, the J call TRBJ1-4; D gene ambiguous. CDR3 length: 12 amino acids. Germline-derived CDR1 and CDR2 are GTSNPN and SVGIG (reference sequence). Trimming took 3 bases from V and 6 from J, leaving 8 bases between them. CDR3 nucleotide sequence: TGTGCCTGGAGCCGCTCCTATGAAAAACTGTTTTTT. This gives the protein CAWSRSYEKLFF.

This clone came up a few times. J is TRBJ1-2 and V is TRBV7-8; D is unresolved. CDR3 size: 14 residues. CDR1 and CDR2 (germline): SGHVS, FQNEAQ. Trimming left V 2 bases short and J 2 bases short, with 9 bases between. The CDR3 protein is CASSLSGQNYGYTF. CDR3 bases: TGTGCCAGCAGCTTATCTGGCCAGAACTATGGCTACACCTTC.

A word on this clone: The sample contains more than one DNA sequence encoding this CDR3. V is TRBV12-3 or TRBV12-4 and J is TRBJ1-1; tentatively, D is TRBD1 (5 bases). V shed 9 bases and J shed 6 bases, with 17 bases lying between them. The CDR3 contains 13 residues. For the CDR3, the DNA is TGTGCCAGTTTGGGGGGGGTTGGGGCTGAAGCTTTCTTT. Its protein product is CASLGGVGAEAFF.

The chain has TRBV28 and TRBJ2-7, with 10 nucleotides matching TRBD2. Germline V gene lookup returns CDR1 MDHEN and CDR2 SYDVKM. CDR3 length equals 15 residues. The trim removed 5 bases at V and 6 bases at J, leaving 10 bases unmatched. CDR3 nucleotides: TGTGCCAGCAGTCGCAGCGGGGGGGCGGTCGGCGAGCAGTACGTC. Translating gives CASSRSGGAVGEQYV.

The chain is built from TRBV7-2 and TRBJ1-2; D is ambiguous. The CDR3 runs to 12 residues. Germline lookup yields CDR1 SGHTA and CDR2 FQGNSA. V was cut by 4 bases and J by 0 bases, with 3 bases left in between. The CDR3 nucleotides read TGTGCCAGCAGCTGGTCTAACTATGGCTACACCTTC. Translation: CASSWSNYGYTF. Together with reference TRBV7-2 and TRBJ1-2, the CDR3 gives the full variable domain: GAGVSQSPSNKVTEKGKDVELRCDPISGHTALYWYRQSLGQGLEFLIYFQGNSAPDKSGLPSDRFSAERTGGSVSTLTIQRTQQEDSAVYLCASSWSNYGYTFGSGTRLTVV.